Listed here are 20 T cell receptor beta chains from one sample, sequenced in a study of CD8 T cells in ankylosing spondylitis. Broader study findings: Seven to nine highly homologous variants formed a TCR beta motif that appeared characteristic of ankylosing spondylitis blood.

One entry per CDR3 protein results from TCRdb running MiXCR on the 5' RACE reads. The table includes approximately 220,000 distinct CDR3 sequences, about a sixth detected once. These receptors lack a known antigen. Sequenced sample: blood, either unsorted or a sorted T cell fraction (not recorded which). The receptor set was obtained from a male donor with ankylosing spondylitis.

This clonotype was picked up many times. V and J are TRBV29-1 and TRBJ2-3, with TRBD2 identical over 9 bases. Germline lookup yields CDR1 SQVTM and CDR2 ANQGSEA. The CDR3 covers 13 residues. CDR3 sequence reads: CTGLAGTTDTQYF. DNA of the CDR3: TGCACGGGTCTAGCGGGGACTACAGATACGCAGTATTTT.

This clonotype was detected many times. V and J are TRBV5-1 and TRBJ2-1, with 11 positions matching TRBD2. Trimming cost V 4 bases and J 2 bases; bases outside gene matches: 5. In germline, CDR1 is SGHRS, CDR2 YFSETQ. The CDR3 is 16 residues long. This CDR3 is CASSVLAGETYNEQFF. CDR3 coding DNA: TGCGCCAGCAGCGTACTAGCGGGAGAGACCTACAATGAGCAGTTCTTC.

This rearrangement joins TRBV29-1 to TRBJ2-3, with D hard to call. Trimming left V 5 bases short and J 2 bases short, with 11 bases between. This CDR3 spans 13 amino acids. Germline CDR1 is SQVTM and CDR2 is ANQGSEA. CDR3 sequence reads: CSVQEDNTDTQYF. In DNA, the CDR3 is TGCAGCGTTCAGGAAGATAACACAGATACGCAGTATTTT.

The chain is built from TRBV27 and TRBJ2-1; D not resolved. This CDR3 spans 13 amino acids. V shed 3 bases and J shed 9 bases, with 12 bases lying between them. The germline V gene encodes CDR1 MNHEY and CDR2 SMNVEV (reference sequence). CDR3 amino acids: CASSFLPFGEQFF. CDR3 DNA sequence: TGTGCCAGCAGTTTCTTGCCGTTTGGTGAGCAGTTCTTC.

This clonotype was counted many times. The rearrangement uses TRBV5-1 and TRBJ2-5; a weak D match, TRBD1 (5 bases). Deletions cut 0 bases from V and 5 bases from J, with 5 bases between. This CDR3 region has 12 residues. CDR1 and CDR2 (germline): SGHRS, YFSETQ. As DNA, the CDR3 is TGCGCCAGCAGCTTGGAGGGGGAGACCCAGTACTTC. Amino acids: CASSLEGETQYF.

This clonotype was detected only a few times. This rearrangement joins TRBV30 to TRBJ2-6; D gene ambiguous. The CDR3 has 12 residues. V dropped 4 bases and J dropped 9 bases, with 10 bases sitting between them. Germline V CDR1 and CDR2: GTSNPN, SVGIG (reference sequence). The CDR3 DNA reads as TGTGCCTGGACCCTGGATCACAACGTCCTGACTTTC. Its translation: CAWTLDHNVLTF.

This clonotype has more than one count but fewer than ten. In DNA, the CDR3 is TGTGCCAGCAGCTTAAGCGGGGGGGACACCGGGGAGCTGTTTTTT. This translates into CASSLSGGDTGELFF. The rearrangement links TRBV4-2 to TRBJ2-2; 10 nucleotides agree with TRBD2. This CDR3 contains 15 residues. V lost 5 bases to trimming and J lost 3 bases; unmatched junction nucleotides: 3. CDR1 is LGHNA and CDR2 is YNFKEQ in the germline V gene.

V usage is TRBV19 and J usage is TRBJ1-1; no clear D gene. Per the germline V gene, CDR1 is LNHDA and CDR2 is SQIVND (reference sequence). V was pared by 4 bases and J by 1 base, with 10 bases between. This CDR3 is 14 amino acids long. The CDR3 DNA reads as TGTGCCAGTAGTAGGGTAAGCGCGAACACTGAAGCTTTCTTT. It encodes CASSRVSANTEAFF.

This clonotype was counted between two and nine times. The chain couples TRBV27 to TRBJ1-5, with D hard to call. The V gene's germline CDR1 is MNHEY and CDR2 SMNVEV (reference sequence). There are 13 residues in the CDR3. V lost 0 bases to trimming and J lost 7 bases, with 7 bases between them. The CDR3 reads CASSLSSLQPQHF. The CDR3 DNA sequence: TGTGCCAGCAGTTTATCCAGCCTACAGCCCCAGCATTTT.

This clonotype was counted a few times. The chain's CDR3 is CASTPVRLRVYNEQFF. For the CDR3, the DNA is TGTGCCAGCACCCCAGTTCGGCTTAGGGTCTACAATGAGCAGTTCTTC. The genes are TRBV28 and TRBJ2-1, with unresolved D. The V end was cut by 7 bases, the J end by 3 bases, with 19 bases between. Germline V lookup: CDR1 MDHEN, CDR2 SYDVKM. CDR3 size: 16 residues.

This clonotype showed up just a few times. The chain uses TRBV29-1 and TRBJ2-1; D uncertain. V gave up 3 bases and J gave up 0 bases, with 6 bases separating them. Germline loops: CDR1 SQVTM, CDR2 ANQGSEA. This CDR3 spans 13 amino acids. The CDR3 nucleotides are TGCAGCGTTGAGGAGAGCTCCTACAATGAGCAGTTCTTC. Protein sequence: CSVEESSYNEQFF.

CDR3 amino acids: CASSQRQGVAGELFF. The CDR3 DNA follows: TGTGCCAGCAGCCAGAGACAGGGGGTTGCCGGGGAGCTGTTTTTT. The chain recombines TRBV13 with TRBJ2-2; TRBD1 matches at 9 bases. The CDR3 has 15 amino acids. J was trimmed by 6 bases and V by 5 bases; bases with no gene match: 7. Germline V lookup: CDR1 PRHDT, CDR2 FYEKMQ (reference sequence).

The chain is built from TRBV2 and TRBJ2-7; D may correspond to TRBD1 or TRBD2 (5 bases each). This CDR3 spans 15 amino acids. Germline V gene data show CDR1 as SNHLY and CDR2 as FYNNEI. V lost 5 bases to trimming and J lost 1 base, with 15 bases between them. The CDR3 sequence: CASSSPRDGSYEQYF. DNA for the CDR3: TGTGCCAGCAGTTCACCCCGGGACGGTTCCTACGAGCAGTACTTC.

In its sample, this clonotype was seen many times. The chain is built from TRBV7-9 and TRBJ2-2, with D hard to call. The CDR3 totals 12 residues. Deletions cut 3 bases from V and 6 bases from J, with 5 bases between. Germline lookup yields CDR1 SEHNR and CDR2 FQNEAQ (reference sequence). The DNA of the CDR3 is TGTGCCAGCAGCTTCGAGGCCGGGGAGCTGTTTTTT. Translating it yields CASSFEAGELFF.

This clonotype was observed a handful of times. This chain uses TRBV7-2 with TRBJ1-6; perhaps TRBD1 as D (5 bases). V was shortened by 5 bases and J by 0 bases, with 11 bases between the two germline ends. The CDR3 runs 16 residues. Germline-derived CDR1 and CDR2 are SGHTA and FQGNSA. This chain's CDR3 is CASSHRQSSYNSPLHF. The CDR3 DNA follows: TGTGCCAGCAGCCATCGACAGAGCTCCTATAATTCACCCCTCCACTTT.

In this sample, this clonotype turned up a few times. The chain is built from TRBV27 and TRBJ2-7, with D possibly called TRBD1 or TRBD2 (5 bases each). The germline CDR1 and CDR2 sequences are MNHEY and SMNVEV (reference sequence). This CDR3 is 14 amino acids long. Trimming cost V 3 bases and J 6 bases, with 15 bases left between them. In nucleotides, the CDR3 is TGTGCCAGCAGTTTCGGGGCAGGGTACCGCGAGCAGTACTTC. It is translated as CASSFGAGYREQYF.

CDR3 DNA: TGTGCCAGCAGTGCAGAAGAGTACAGGGGGGCAGATACGCAGTATTTT. It yields the protein CASSAEEYRGADTQYF. The gene calls are TRBV2 and TRBJ2-3; 8 positions match TRBD1. The CDR3 has 16 amino acids. V shed 4 bases, J shed 4 bases, and the junction held 10 bases outside the gene matches. Germline V gives CDR1 SNHLY, CDR2 FYNNEI.

This chain links TRBV27 with TRBJ1-5, with 7 bases that match TRBD1. The germline V gene encodes CDR1 MNHEY and CDR2 SMNVEV (reference sequence). With 8 bases clipped from V and 11 bases from J, the junction kept 12 bases outside the gene matches. This CDR3 is 13 amino acids long. As DNA, the CDR3 is TGTGCCAGCCGGAAACAGGGGTCGGGGGCCCAGCATTTT. This sequence encodes CASRKQGSGAQHF.

The chain has TRBV7-8 and TRBJ1-2; 7 bases agree with TRBD1. The length of the CDR3 is 14 residues. After removal of 4 bases from V and 6 bases from J, the junction contained 8 bases not matched to a gene. In germline, CDR1 is SGHVS, CDR2 FQNEAQ. This CDR3 reads CASSSRYRGDGYTF. The CDR3 region has the DNA TGTGCCAGCAGCTCGCGCTACAGGGGAGATGGCTACACCTTC.

This clonotype was counted a few times. CDR3 nucleotide sequence: TGTGCCAGCAGTGAAGTGGGACAGGTCGATCAGCCCCAGCATTTT. The encoded protein is CASSEVGQVDQPQHF. The chain carries TRBV6-1 and TRBJ1-5, with TRBD1 identical over 8 bases. CDR1 is MNHNS and CDR2 is SASEGT in the germline V gene. The CDR3 spans 15 residues. The J segment lost 5 bases and the V segment lost 1 base, leaving 4 bases of the junction unmatched.